This is a list of T cell receptor beta chains from one sample in a study of blood T cell repertoires in COVID-19. Method: immunoSEQ multiplex PCR; TCRdb's copy keeps in-frame clones and lacks some. The repertoire holds over 100,000 clones, with about 90% as singletons. Material for sequencing was peripheral blood. Receptors originate from a human donor in a cohort sampled during active COVID-19. Both conserved end residues are part of each CDR3. The order of the fields is CDR3 protein, CDR3 length, V gene, J gene.

CDR3 protein: CASSLRTGHSRYGYTF
CDR3 length: 16
V gene: TRBV5-1
J gene: TRBJ1-2

CDR3 protein: CASSLAGTGGQETQYF
CDR3 length: 16
V gene: TRBV5-1
J gene: TRBJ2-5

CDR3 protein: CASSRGLAGLSYNEQFF
CDR3 length: 17
V gene: TRBV19
J gene: TRBJ2-1

CDR3 protein: CASSVGLAGGYEQYF
CDR3 length: 15
V gene: TRBV9
J gene: TRBJ2-7

CDR3 protein: CASRGQGRSNYGYTF
CDR3 length: 15
V gene: TRBV6-5
J gene: TRBJ1-2

CDR3 protein: CASSPGEVVSPLHF
CDR3 length: 14
V gene: TRBV11-2
J gene: TRBJ1-6

CDR3 protein: CASSWGGLAGEVEQFF
CDR3 length: 16
V gene: TRBV5-4
J gene: TRBJ2-1

CDR3 protein: CASSAGTAYNEQFF
CDR3 length: 14
V gene: TRBV7-9
J gene: TRBJ2-1

CDR3 protein: CASSPRTGGNQPQHF
CDR3 length: 15
V gene: TRBV7-2
J gene: TRBJ1-5

CDR3 protein: CASTPPGTLGRNTEAFF
CDR3 length: 17
V gene: TRBV5-4
J gene: TRBJ1-1

CDR3 protein: CASSRQGGLVYGYTF
CDR3 length: 15
V gene: TRBV9
J gene: TRBJ1-2

CDR3 protein: CASSPSGQGNGYTF
CDR3 length: 14
V gene: TRBV18
J gene: TRBJ1-2

CDR3 protein: CASSAGHPYEQYF
CDR3 length: 13
V gene: TRBV19
J gene: TRBJ2-7

CDR3 protein: CASSERGGSYNEQFF
CDR3 length: 15
V gene: TRBV9
J gene: TRBJ2-1

CDR3 protein: CASSSVQGATEAFF
CDR3 length: 14
V gene: TRBV28
J gene: TRBJ1-1

CDR3 protein: CATSGLAGQTNQETQYF
CDR3 length: 17
V gene: TRBV19
J gene: TRBJ2-5

CDR3 protein: CASRQARDREVDTEAFF
CDR3 length: 17
V gene: TRBV23-1
J gene: TRBJ1-1

CDR3 protein: CAAQRGSNEKLFF
CDR3 length: 13
V gene: TRBV15
J gene: TRBJ1-4

CDR3 protein: CSANPGQLGTDTQYF
CDR3 length: 15
V gene: TRBV29-1
J gene: TRBJ2-3

CDR3 protein: CASSGVLSNQPQHF
CDR3 length: 14
V gene: TRBV6-5
J gene: TRBJ1-5

CDR3 protein: CASSSQGMHGYTF
CDR3 length: 13
V gene: TRBV18
J gene: TRBJ1-2

CDR3 protein: CASRRRGSSYNEQFF
CDR3 length: 15
V gene: TRBV7-2
J gene: TRBJ2-1

CDR3 protein: CASSLRGDGYTF
CDR3 length: 12
V gene: TRBV5-5
J gene: TRBJ1-2

CDR3 protein: CASSDYGQGFLVEQYF
CDR3 length: 16
V gene: TRBV6-1
J gene: TRBJ2-7

CDR3 protein: CASTTGGHNQPQHF
CDR3 length: 14
V gene: TRBV2
J gene: TRBJ1-5

CDR3 protein: CASSIDRGTRGYTF
CDR3 length: 14
V gene: TRBV19
J gene: TRBJ1-2

CDR3 protein: CASSLERGGAPDTQYF
CDR3 length: 16
V gene: TRBV27
J gene: TRBJ2-3

CDR3 protein: CASMYGLWETQYF
CDR3 length: 13
V gene: TRBV2
J gene: TRBJ2-5

CDR3 protein: CASSHPGGVANTEAFF
CDR3 length: 16
V gene: TRBV4-1
J gene: TRBJ1-1

CDR3 protein: CATSDRGGSNQPQHF
CDR3 length: 15
V gene: TRBV24-1
J gene: TRBJ1-5

CDR3 protein: CASSLKGALYNEQFF
CDR3 length: 15
V gene: TRBV5-1
J gene: TRBJ2-1

CDR3 protein: CASSPDRASEQYF
CDR3 length: 13
V gene: TRBV7-6
J gene: TRBJ2-7

CDR3 protein: CASSLFRTGLGEQYF
CDR3 length: 15
V gene: TRBV4-1
J gene: TRBJ2-7

CDR3 protein: CASGPRGFGAFF
CDR3 length: 12
V gene: TRBV12-3/TRBV12-4
J gene: TRBJ1-1

CDR3 protein: CASSMPGQAHNEQFF
CDR3 length: 15
V gene: TRBV6-6
J gene: TRBJ2-1

CDR3 protein: CASRPTGRTNQPQHF
CDR3 length: 15
V gene: TRBV28
J gene: TRBJ1-5

CDR3 protein: CASSGQGGETQYF
CDR3 length: 13
V gene: TRBV7-7
J gene: TRBJ2-5

CDR3 protein: CAISDLGDYRDRSYEQYF
CDR3 length: 18
V gene: TRBV10-3
J gene: TRBJ2-7

CDR3 protein: CSVEDDRGHGAFF
CDR3 length: 13
V gene: TRBV29-1
J gene: TRBJ1-1

CDR3 protein: CASSEVWRVGSDGYTF
CDR3 length: 16
V gene: TRBV6-1
J gene: TRBJ1-2

CDR3 protein: CASSPGGYNEQFF
CDR3 length: 13
V gene: TRBV2
J gene: TRBJ2-1

CDR3 protein: CASRRRVDYEQYF
CDR3 length: 13
V gene: TRBV2
J gene: TRBJ2-7

CDR3 protein: CASSLLGLAGGGDTQYF
CDR3 length: 17
V gene: TRBV28
J gene: TRBJ2-3

CDR3 protein: CASSYSTTSGSDEQYF
CDR3 length: 16
V gene: TRBV6-5
J gene: TRBJ2-7

CDR3 protein: CSSLQGTEAFF
CDR3 length: 11
V gene: TRBV20-1
J gene: TRBJ1-1

CDR3 protein: CSASAGGAAGELFF
CDR3 length: 14
V gene: TRBV20-1
J gene: TRBJ2-2

CDR3 protein: CASSQETGGSRTEAFF
CDR3 length: 16
V gene: TRBV4-1
J gene: TRBJ1-1

CDR3 protein: CASSLVPRDTQYF
CDR3 length: 13
V gene: TRBV5-1
J gene: TRBJ2-3

CDR3 protein: CASRTWVGGDTEAFF
CDR3 length: 15
V gene: TRBV7-2
J gene: TRBJ1-1

CDR3 protein: CASSSSGTKNIQYF
CDR3 length: 14
V gene: TRBV28
J gene: TRBJ2-4

CDR3 protein: CASSLSPRANEQFF
CDR3 length: 14
V gene: TRBV7-2
J gene: TRBJ2-1

CDR3 protein: CASSIASGTTDTQYF
CDR3 length: 15
V gene: TRBV19
J gene: TRBJ2-3

CDR3 protein: CASSIVGTAYGYTF
CDR3 length: 14
V gene: TRBV19
J gene: TRBJ1-2

CDR3 protein: CASGLGTSPNTDTQYF
CDR3 length: 16
V gene: TRBV11-3
J gene: TRBJ2-3